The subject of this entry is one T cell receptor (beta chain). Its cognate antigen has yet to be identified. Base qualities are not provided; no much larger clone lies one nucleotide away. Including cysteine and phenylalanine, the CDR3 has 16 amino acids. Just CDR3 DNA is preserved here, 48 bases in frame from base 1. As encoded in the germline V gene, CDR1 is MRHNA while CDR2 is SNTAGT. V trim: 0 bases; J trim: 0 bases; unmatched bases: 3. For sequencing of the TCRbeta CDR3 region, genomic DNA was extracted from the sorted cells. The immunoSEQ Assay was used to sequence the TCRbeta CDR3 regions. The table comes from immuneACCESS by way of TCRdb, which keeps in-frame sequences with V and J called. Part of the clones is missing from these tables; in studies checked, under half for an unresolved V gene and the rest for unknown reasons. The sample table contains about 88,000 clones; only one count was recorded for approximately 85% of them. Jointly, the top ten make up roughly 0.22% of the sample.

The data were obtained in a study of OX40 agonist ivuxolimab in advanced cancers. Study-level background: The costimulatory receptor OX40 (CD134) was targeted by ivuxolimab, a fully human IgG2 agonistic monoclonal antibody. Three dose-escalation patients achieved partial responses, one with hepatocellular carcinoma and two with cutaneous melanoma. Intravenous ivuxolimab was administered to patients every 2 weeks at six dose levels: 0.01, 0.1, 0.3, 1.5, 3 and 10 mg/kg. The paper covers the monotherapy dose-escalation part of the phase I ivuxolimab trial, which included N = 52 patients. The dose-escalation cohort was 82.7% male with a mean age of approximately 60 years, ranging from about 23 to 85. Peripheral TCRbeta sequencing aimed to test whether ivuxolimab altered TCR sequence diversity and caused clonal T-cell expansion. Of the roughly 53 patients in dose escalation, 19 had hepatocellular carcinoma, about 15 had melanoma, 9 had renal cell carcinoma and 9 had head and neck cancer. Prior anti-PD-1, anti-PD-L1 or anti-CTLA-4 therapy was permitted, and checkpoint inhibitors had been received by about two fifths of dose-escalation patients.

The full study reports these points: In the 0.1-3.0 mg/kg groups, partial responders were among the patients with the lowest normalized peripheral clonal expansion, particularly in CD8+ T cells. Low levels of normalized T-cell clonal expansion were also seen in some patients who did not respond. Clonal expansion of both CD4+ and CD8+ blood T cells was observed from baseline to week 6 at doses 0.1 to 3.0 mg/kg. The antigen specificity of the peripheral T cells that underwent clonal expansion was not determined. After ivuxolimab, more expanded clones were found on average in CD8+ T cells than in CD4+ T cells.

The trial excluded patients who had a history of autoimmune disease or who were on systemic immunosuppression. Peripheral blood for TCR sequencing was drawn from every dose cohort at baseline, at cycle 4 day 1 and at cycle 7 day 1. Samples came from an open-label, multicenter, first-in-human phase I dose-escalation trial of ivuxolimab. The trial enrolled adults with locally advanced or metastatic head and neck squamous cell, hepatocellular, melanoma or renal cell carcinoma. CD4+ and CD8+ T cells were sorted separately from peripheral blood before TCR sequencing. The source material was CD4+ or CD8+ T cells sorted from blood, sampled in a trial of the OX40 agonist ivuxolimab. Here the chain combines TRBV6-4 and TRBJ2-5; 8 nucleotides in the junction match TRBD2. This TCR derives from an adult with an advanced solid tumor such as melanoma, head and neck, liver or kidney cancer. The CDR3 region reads CASSDSLAEYQETQYF. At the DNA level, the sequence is TGTGCCAGCAGTGACTCACTAGCGGAGTACCAAGAGACCCAGTACTTC.